This T cell receptor (beta chain) was identified in a study of blood T cell repertoires in COVID-19. This table comes from immunoSEQ multiplex PCR, and its TCRdb copy is limited to in-frame clones, with some not included. The sample carries 28,000 or so clones, about 90% recorded once. Source material: peripheral blood. This clonotype was sampled from an older man with acute or convalescent COVID-19.

The CDR3 sequence: CATSRGGGLETQYF. The CDR3 coding sequence is TGTGCCACCAGCAGGGGAGGGGGATTAGAGACCCAGTACTTC. The genes are TRBV15 and TRBJ2-5; TRBD2 might be the D (7 bases). Germline CDR1 is LNHNV and CDR2 is YYDKDF (reference sequence). This CDR3 has 14 amino acids. Deletions cut 3 bases from V and 4 bases from J, with 12 bases between.